This T cell receptor (delta chain) was captured by sequencing in a study of gamma-delta chains in newborns, infants, children (dated by TCRdb to between 2017 and 2020). Notes on the research overall: According to the study title, microbial exposure causes polyclonal expansion of innate gammadelta T cells right after birth. The study examined the way microbial exposure affected innate gammadelta T cell populations in human newborns right after birth.

A word on this clone: The antigen it binds to is not known. A far more abundant clone sits one base away, making this likely a read error.

V is reduced by 0 bases and J by 0 bases, leaving a spacing of 8 bases between them. From the cysteine up to the phenylalanine, the CDR3 has a length of 17 residues. Kept here is only the CDR3 DNA, which spans 51 bases and is read in frame from base 1. Sequences GEAIGNYY (CDR1) and EKD (CDR2) are obtained from the germline V gene. These reads were obtained on an Illumina MiSeq. Public reads were reanalyzed in TCRdb with CATT, and rows carrying the same DNA were merged afterwards. For this sample the table gives 6,400 or so delta-chain clones, of which roughly 0.71% were detected only once. About 14% of the sample comes from the top ten.

Sequenced sample: blood. The sequence joins TRDV2 to TRDJ3, with the D gene too uncertain to name. This TCR derives from a child who was a newborn, infant or young child, either healthy, febrile or measles-vaccinated (not recorded which). The DNA sequence is TGTGCCTGTGACACCGTAAGGGTCTCCTGGGACACCCGACAGATGTTTTTC. This gives the protein CACDTVRVSWDTRQMFF.